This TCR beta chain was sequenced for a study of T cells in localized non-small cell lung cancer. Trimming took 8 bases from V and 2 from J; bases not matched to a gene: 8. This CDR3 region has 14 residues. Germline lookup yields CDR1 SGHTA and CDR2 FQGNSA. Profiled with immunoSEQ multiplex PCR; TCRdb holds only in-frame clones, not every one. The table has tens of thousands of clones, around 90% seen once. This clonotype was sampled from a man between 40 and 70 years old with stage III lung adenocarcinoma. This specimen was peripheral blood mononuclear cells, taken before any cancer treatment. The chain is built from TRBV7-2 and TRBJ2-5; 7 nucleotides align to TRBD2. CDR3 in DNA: TGTGCCAGCCGTTTTAGCGGGCCACAAGAGACCCAGTACTTC. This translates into CASRFSGPQETQYF.